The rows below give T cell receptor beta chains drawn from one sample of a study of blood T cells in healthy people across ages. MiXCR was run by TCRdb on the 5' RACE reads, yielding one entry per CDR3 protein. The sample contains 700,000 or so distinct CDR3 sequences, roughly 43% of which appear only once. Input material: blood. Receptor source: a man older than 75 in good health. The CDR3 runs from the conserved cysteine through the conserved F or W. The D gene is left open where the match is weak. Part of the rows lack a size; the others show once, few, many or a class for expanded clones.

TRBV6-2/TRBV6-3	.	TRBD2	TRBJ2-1	CASNLAGGVNEQFF	TGTGCCAGCAACCTAGCGGGGGGGGTAAATGAGCAGTTCTTC
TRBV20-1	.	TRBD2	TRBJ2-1	CSARDRASGRNEQFF	TGCAGTGCTAGAGATAGGGCTAGCGGGAGGAATGAGCAGTTCTTC
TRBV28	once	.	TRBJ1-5	CASTIWRDQPQHF	TGTGCCAGCACTATCTGGAGGGATCAGCCCCAGCATTTT
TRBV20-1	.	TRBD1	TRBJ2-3	CSALTYTTGTGSTDTQYF	TGCAGTGCTTTGACTTATACTACCGGGACAGGGAGCACAGATACGCAGTATTTT
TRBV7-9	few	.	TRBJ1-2	CASSLAGGFYGYTF	TGTGCCAGCAGCTTAGCTGGGGGCTTCTATGGCTACACCTTC
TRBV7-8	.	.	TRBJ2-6	CASSLGGESEANVLTF	TGTGCCAGCAGCTTAGGGGGGGAATCCGAGGCCAACGTCCTGACTTTC
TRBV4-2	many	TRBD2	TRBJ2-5	CASSQASGQETQYF	TGTGCCAGCAGCCAAGCTAGCGGCCAAGAGACCCAGTACTTC
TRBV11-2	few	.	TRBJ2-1	CASSLALASYNEQFF	TGTGCCAGCAGCTTAGCGCTAGCCTCCTACAATGAGCAGTTCTTC
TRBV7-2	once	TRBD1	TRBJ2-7	CASSPHQTGLLSQLSYEQYF	TGTGCCAGCAGCCCACACCAGACAGGGCTATTGTCCCAACTCTCCTACGAGCAGTACTTC
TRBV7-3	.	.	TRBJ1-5	CASSSVRGYSNQPQHF	TGTGCCAGCAGCTCCGTTCGCGGGTATAGCAATCAGCCCCAGCATTTT
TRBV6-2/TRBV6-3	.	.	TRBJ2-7	CASSPFEYEQYF	TGTGCCAGCAGTCCCTTCGAGTACGAGCAGTACTTC
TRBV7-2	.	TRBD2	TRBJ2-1	CASSLQAGNVCEQFF	TGTGCCAGCAGCTTACAAGCGGGAAATGTTTGTGAGCAGTTCTTC
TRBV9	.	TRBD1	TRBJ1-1	CASSSQGRVATEAFF	TGTGCCAGCAGCTCACAGGGGAGGGTTGCCACTGAAGCTTTCTTT
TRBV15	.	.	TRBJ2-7	CATTKGRRIYEQYF	TGTGCCACCACCAAGGGACGGAGAATCTACGAGCAGTACTTC
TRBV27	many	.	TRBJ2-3	CASSTRNHLDTQYF	TGTGCCAGCAGTACCCGGAACCACCTAGATACGCAGTATTTT
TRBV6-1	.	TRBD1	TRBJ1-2	CASSPRTGGRGYTF	TGTGCCAGCAGTCCGCGGACAGGGGGCCGTGGCTACACCTTC
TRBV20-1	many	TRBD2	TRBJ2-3	CSALGTSGEADTQYF	TGCAGTGCTTTAGGGACTAGCGGGGAAGCAGATACGCAGTATTTT
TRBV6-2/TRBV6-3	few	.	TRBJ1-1	CASSYATNPVQAFF	TGTGCCAGCAGTTACGCCACCAATCCAGTACAAGCTTTCTTT
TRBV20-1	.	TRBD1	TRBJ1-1	CSAFGQGAHTEAFF	TGCAGTGCCTTTGGACAGGGGGCTCATACTGAAGCTTTCTTT
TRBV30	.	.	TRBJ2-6	CAWSFKSGANVLTF	TGTGCCTGGAGCTTTAAGTCTGGGGCCAACGTCCTGACTTTC
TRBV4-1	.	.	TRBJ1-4	CASSQEGPGGVSEKLFF	TGCGCCAGCAGCCAAGAAGGGCCCGGTGGGGTTAGTGAAAAACTGTTTTTT
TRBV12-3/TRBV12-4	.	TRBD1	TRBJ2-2	CASTPDRETGELFF	TGTGCCAGCACCCCCGACAGGGAAACCGGGGAGCTGTTTTTT
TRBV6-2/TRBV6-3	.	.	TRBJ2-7	CASSRGGMGLPTYEQYF	TGTGCCAGCAGCCGCGGAGGGATGGGACTTCCTACCTACGAGCAGTACTTC
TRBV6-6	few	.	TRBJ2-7	CASSSDSVTYEQYF	TGTGCCAGCAGTTCCGATAGCGTAACCTACGAGCAGTACTTC
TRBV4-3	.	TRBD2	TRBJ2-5	CASSQAALAGLGGTQYF	TGCGCCAGCAGCCAAGCAGCGCTAGCGGGTCTCGGGGGGACCCAGTACTTC
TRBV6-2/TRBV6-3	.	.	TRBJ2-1	CASSPPPGYNEQFF	TGTGCCAGCAGCCCCCCCCCGGGGTACAATGAGCAGTTCTTC
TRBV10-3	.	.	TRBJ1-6	CAISERDPGNSPLHF	TGTGCCATCAGTGAGCGGGACCCGGGGAATTCACCCCTCCACTTT
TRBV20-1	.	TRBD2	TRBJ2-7	CSARHRKRGATYNEQYF	TGCAGTGCTAGGCATAGAAAGCGGGGGGCCACCTACAATGAGCAGTACTTC
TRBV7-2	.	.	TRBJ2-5	CARSFRRGGVVKETQYF	TGTGCCCGCAGCTTCAGAAGGGGGGGTGTCGTTAAAGAGACCCAGTACTTC
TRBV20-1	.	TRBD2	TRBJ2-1	CSAHHSGSSHNEQFF	TGCAGTGCTCACCATAGCGGGAGTAGCCACAATGAGCAGTTCTTC
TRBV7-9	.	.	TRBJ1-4	CASSNPRTTNEKLFF	TGTGCCAGCAGCAATCCTCGGACAACTAATGAAAAACTGTTTTTT
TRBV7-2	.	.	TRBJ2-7	CASSFAGTSSYEQYF	TGTGCCAGCAGCTTTGCCGGGACTTCATCCTACGAGCAGTACTTC
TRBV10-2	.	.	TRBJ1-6	CATLAEAYNSPLHF	TGCGCCACCTTAGCGGAGGCCTATAATTCACCCCTCCACTTT
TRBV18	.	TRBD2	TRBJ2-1	CASSPLSLAGASHEQFF	TGTGCCAGCTCACCACTGTCGCTAGCGGGAGCCTCGCATGAGCAGTTCTTC
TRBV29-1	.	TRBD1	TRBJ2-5	CSVYLGTDSETQYF	TGCAGCGTCTACCTTGGGACAGACTCAGAGACCCAGTACTTC
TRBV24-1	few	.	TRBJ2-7	CATSAGRPSYEQYF	TGTGCCACCAGTGCTGGGAGGCCCTCCTACGAGCAGTACTTC
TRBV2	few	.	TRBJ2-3	CASSNNGRTDTQYF	TGTGCCAGCAGTAATAACGGTCGCACAGATACGCAGTATTTT
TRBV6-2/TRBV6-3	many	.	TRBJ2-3	CASSPGTVTDTQYF	TGTGCCAGCAGTCCGGGGACTGTCACAGATACGCAGTATTTT
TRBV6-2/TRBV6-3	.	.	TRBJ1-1	CASSYVGTEAFF	TGTGCCAGCAGTTACGTAGGGACTGAAGCTTTCTTT
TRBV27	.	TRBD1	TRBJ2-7	CASSLFDRGYEQYF	TGTGCCAGCAGTTTATTTGACAGGGGCTACGAGCAGTACTTC
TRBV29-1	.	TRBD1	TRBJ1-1	CSVEGDRGRKLLSEAFF	TGCAGCGTTGAAGGGGATAGGGGGCGAAAACTACTGTCTGAAGCTTTCTTT
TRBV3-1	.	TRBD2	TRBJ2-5	CASSQNLGTSGKETQYF	TGTGCCAGCAGCCAAAACCTAGGGACTAGCGGTAAAGAGACCCAGTACTTC
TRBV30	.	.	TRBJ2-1	CAWSARGPEQFF	TGTGCCTGGAGTGCAAGAGGACCTGAGCAGTTCTTC
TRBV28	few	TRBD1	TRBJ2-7	CASHPGQAKYEQYF	TGTGCCAGCCACCCGGGACAGGCAAAGTACGAGCAGTACTTC
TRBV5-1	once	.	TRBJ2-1	CASSRGGTSYNEQFF	TGCGCCAGCAGCCGTGGCGGGACGTCCTACAATGAGCAGTTCTTC
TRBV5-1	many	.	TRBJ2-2	CASSLGGQSGTGELFF	TGCGCCAGCAGCTTGGGCGGACAGTCGGGCACCGGGGAGCTGTTTTTT
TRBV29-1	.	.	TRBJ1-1	CSVVLQEAEAFF	TGCAGCGTTGTGTTACAGGAAGCTGAAGCTTTCTTT
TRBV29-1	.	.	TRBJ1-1	CSAPTAGAFF	TGCAGCGCTCCCACTGCCGGGGCTTTCTTT
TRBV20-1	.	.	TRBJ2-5	CSARFGQETQYF	TGCAGTGCTAGGTTTGGACAAGAGACCCAGTACTTC
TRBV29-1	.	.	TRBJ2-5	CSVDPGTINGAQYF	TGCAGCGTTGACCCCGGGACCATAAACGGGGCCCAGTACTTC
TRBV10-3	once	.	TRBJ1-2	CAISELYGYTF	TGTGCCATCAGTGAGCTCTATGGCTACACCTTC